This entry concerns a single T cell receptor beta chain. This clonotype came up many times. Its antigen remains unidentified. There are no base qualities to consult, and no much larger clone falls within one base. The sample comes from a study of T-cell reconstitution after alpha-beta-depleted transplantation in children listed by TCRdb under 2016. Background on the whole study: T-cell immune reconstitution after TCRalphabeta/CD19-depleted allogeneic hematopoietic cell transplantation in children was quantitatively tracked in the study by means of TCR repertoire profiling.

What the study reported, not specific to this receptor: The apparently early alphabetaT-cell count recovery about two months after transplant was reportedly dependent on only several hundred rapidly expanded clones derived from non-depleted graft cells. In some patients, the high TCRbeta diversity seen at day 60 was put down to recipient T cells and intrathymic progenitors that had survived conditioning. Over subsequent months, a decline in hyperexpanded clone frequencies was noted, and after one year, T-cell counts and TCRbeta diversity were mostly ascribed to newly produced T cells.

The CDR3 measures 13 amino acids from cysteine to phenylalanine. Here the CDR3 DNA is all that survives: 39 bases in frame from base 1. The germline V gene encodes CDR1 SGHTA and CDR2 FQGNSA. V drops 4 bases and J drops 9 bases, leaving 13 bases in between. This specimen's treatment or condition label, per the study, means: allogeneic hematopoietic cell transplantation with graft depleted of TCRalphabeta T cells and CD19 B cells. TCRalphabeta/CD19-depleted allogeneic hematopoietic cell grafts were given to the transplant recipients, all of whom were children. The receptor library was made with PCR. Sequencing instrument: Illumina HiSeq 2500. To normalize quantification of the TCRbeta repertoire, the TCR libraries were built with molecular barcoding that relied on unique molecular identifiers. TCRdb trimmed the raw reads at Q25, called clones with MiXCR and kept productive beta chains. Merged by CDR3 protein, the rows form single entries marked with the most common genes and DNA. Recorded for this sample are hundreds of thousands of distinct CDR3 sequences; roughly a tenth of them occurred a single time. Jointly, the top ten make up around 2.2% of the sample.

The receptor comes from a child aged 2 to 10 with inherited bone marrow failure, due to receive a stem cell transplant. The chain is encoded by TRBV7-2 joined to TRBJ2-1, and the D gene may be TRBD1, 5 bases matching. This specimen consisted of PBMCs, obtained before TCRalphabeta/CD19-depleted stem cell transplant. The nucleotides read TGTGCCAGCAGCTCCCCGCTTAGGGGTGAGCAGTTCTTC. Translated, this is CASSSPLRGEQFF.